The sample holds one count of the clone carrying this T cell receptor (beta chain). This sample was included in a study of blood T cell repertoires in COVID-19. TCRdb's table, derived via immunoSEQ multiplex PCR, lists solely in-frame clones and lacks some. This sample carries approximately 97,000 clones, 80% to 90% of them seen once, and the ten largest clones take about 2%. V lost 0 bases and J lost 8; bases outside the gene matches: 10. Per germline, CDR1 SGHRS and CDR2 YFSETQ. This CDR3 region has 15 residues. The chain is built from TRBV5-1 and TRBJ1-2, with 7 bases lining up with TRBD1. The sequence derives from a man aged 45-65 years with COVID-19, enrolled during active disease. Sequencing was performed on peripheral blood. CDR3 amino acids: CASSLEGSTGSGYTF. In DNA form, the CDR3 reads TGCGCCAGCAGCTTGGAGGGCTCGACAGGGTCCGGCTACACCTTC.